This entry lists 24 T cell receptor beta chains sequenced from one sample in a study of cytomegalovirus exposure and HLA in healthy donors. This PCR relied on a set of 60 Vbeta primers and 13 Jbeta primers. Measured with immunoSEQ multiplex PCR; TCRdb has only the in-frame clones, and not every one. There are around 210,000 clones in the sample, with roughly 0.89% held by the top ten. The sample taken for sequencing was PBMCs. These TCRs come from a woman aged 30 to 39 in good health and CMV-seropositive.

The rearrangement links TRBV11-2 to TRBJ2-5; possible D gene TRBD2, 5 bases. The V end was cut by 1 base, the J end by 4 bases, with 7 bases between. This CDR3 is built from 13 residues. CDR1 SGHAT and CDR2 FQNNGV come from the germline V gene. CDR3 in amino acids: CASSLVRGETQYF. The CDR3 DNA is TGTGCCAGCAGCTTAGTTCGGGGAGAGACCCAGTACTTC.

The chain uses TRBV5-1 and TRBJ2-2, with 9 bases lining up with TRBD1. The CDR3 totals 14 residues. In germline, CDR1 is SGHRS, CDR2 YFSETQ. Germline trimming cut 7 bases from V and 6 bases from J; bases unmatched to any gene: 7. CDR3 region: CASEPGQGAGELFF. The CDR3 DNA sequence: TGCGCCAGCGAACCGGGACAGGGAGCCGGGGAGCTGTTTTTT.

This chain connects TRBV5-1 to TRBJ1-1; the D gene is possibly TRBD1 (5 bases). Germline V gene lookup returns CDR1 SGHRS and CDR2 YFSETQ. V lost 7 bases and J lost 1, with 11 bases in between. The CDR3 runs 13 residues. Written as DNA, the CDR3 is TGCGCCAGCGCCTCCCAGGGGAACACTGAAGCTTTCTTT. This gives the protein CASASQGNTEAFF.

The V and J genes are TRBV18 and TRBJ1-3; D might be TRBD1 (5 bases). This CDR3 has 16 amino acids. Germline CDR1 KGHSH, CDR2 LQKENI. V lost 1 base and J 2 bases, leaving 12 bases between the germline ends. The DNA for the CDR3 is TGTGCCAGCTCACCACAAAGGGGATCAACTGGAAACACCATATATTTT. Amino acids: CASSPQRGSTGNTIYF.

The gene calls are TRBV6-5 and TRBJ2-1; TRBD2 agrees at 13 bases. The V and J ends lost 8 bases and 10 bases, in that order; junction bases with no gene match: 8. Germline-derived CDR1 and CDR2 are MNHEY and SVGAGI. The CDR3 runs 14 residues. CDR3 residues: CASLRLAGGNEQFF. The CDR3 DNA follows: TGTGCCAGCTTGCGACTAGCGGGAGGAAACGAGCAGTTCTTC.

This chain connects TRBV19 to TRBJ1-2; TRBD1 matches 7 bases. The germline V gene has CDR1 LNHDA and CDR2 SQIVND (reference sequence). This CDR3 comprises 12 residues. V lost 10 bases to trimming and J lost 8 bases; unmatched junction nucleotides: 10. The CDR3 sequence is CAIPGQSGGYTF. CDR3 coding DNA: TGTGCCATCCCGGGACAGAGTGGCGGCTACACCTTC.

The gene calls are TRBV29-1 and TRBJ2-3, with TRBD1 identical over 7 bases. From germline, CDR1 is SQVTM and CDR2 ANQGSEA. The trim removed 4 bases at V and 2 bases at J, leaving 6 bases unmatched. The CDR3 has 14 amino acids. The CDR3 DNA reads as TGCAGCGTTGTTTTTGGACAGGTCACAGATACGCAGTATTTT. Translating it yields CSVVFGQVTDTQYF.

The chain recombines TRBV2 with TRBJ2-7, with D maybe TRBD2 (6 bases). This CDR3 is 13 amino acids long. The V end was cut by 7 bases, the J end by 0 bases, with 10 bases between. Germline-derived CDR1 and CDR2 are SNHLY and FYNNEI. The CDR3 reads CASMGGDSYEQYF. CDR3 DNA sequence: TGTGCCAGCATGGGGGGAGACTCCTACGAGCAGTACTTC.

This chain links TRBV4-2 with TRBJ2-7, with 9 bases aligning to TRBD1. CDR3 size: 14 residues. Germline CDR1 LGHNA, CDR2 YNFKEQ. With V trimmed by 2 bases and J by 5 bases, 4 bases remained unmatched. CDR3 nucleotide sequence: TGTGCCAGCAGCCAAAACAGGGGGCTTAACGAGCAGTACTTC. Translation: CASSQNRGLNEQYF.

The V and J genes are TRBV6-1 and TRBJ1-5, with D tentatively TRBD1 (5 bases). The CDR3 covers 15 residues. Germline V gives CDR1 MNHNS, CDR2 SASEGT. Trimming left V 6 bases short and J 4 bases short, with 16 bases between. CDR3 DNA sequence: TGTGCCAGCAGCAGCGGGGCGCACGGGAATCAGCCCCAGCATTTT. Translation gives CASSSGAHGNQPQHF.

The chain carries TRBV5-1 and TRBJ2-7; 8 bases align to TRBD2. The CDR3 totals 14 residues. Trimming cost V 0 bases and J 3 bases; bases outside gene matches: 2. CDR1 and CDR2 (germline): SGHRS, YFSETQ. The CDR3 loop is CASSLGSGSYEQYF. In nucleotides, the CDR3 is TGCGCCAGCAGCTTGGGAAGCGGGAGCTACGAGCAGTACTTC.

The genes are TRBV19 and TRBJ2-5, with 14 bases lining up with TRBD2. J gave up 8 bases and V 2 bases, and 22 bases lay outside the gene matches. Germline CDR1 LNHDA, CDR2 SQIVND (reference sequence). This CDR3 has 21 amino acids. The CDR3: CASSISKGTSGSRRQVSTQYF. The CDR3 DNA is TGTGCCAGTAGTATAAGTAAGGGGACTAGCGGGAGTAGACGGCAGGTGAGCACCCAGTACTTC.

The chain recombines TRBV19 with TRBJ1-5; the D gene is possibly TRBD1 (5 bases). Germline CDR1 and CDR2: LNHDA and SQIVND (reference sequence). V was pared by 1 base and J by 7 bases, with 20 bases between. The CDR3 runs to 17 residues. CDR3 residues: CASSIGLLRGTQQPQHF. In nucleotides, the CDR3 is TGTGCCAGTAGTATAGGACTCCTCCGGGGGACCCAACAGCCCCAGCATTTT.

The chain is built from TRBV5-4 and TRBJ2-7; tentative D call: TRBD2 (5 bases). This CDR3 comprises 15 residues. V lost 0 bases, J lost 2 bases, and 12 bases lay in between. Germline CDR1 reads SGHNT; CDR2 reads YYREEE (reference sequence). The chain's CDR3 is CASSLGTGKPYEQYF. Written as DNA, the CDR3 is TGTGCCAGCAGCTTGGGGACGGGGAAACCCTACGAGCAGTACTTC.

The chain links TRBV5-4 to TRBJ2-3, with a weak D call TRBD2 (5 bases). The CDR3 is made up of 13 amino acids. From germline, CDR1 is SGHNT and CDR2 YYREEE (reference sequence). Deletions cut 1 base from V and 4 bases from J, with 7 bases between. The chain's CDR3 is CASSLPLADTQYF. The CDR3 DNA reads TGTGCCAGCAGCTTGCCACTAGCAGATACGCAGTATTTT. Variable domain in full (rest from reference TRBV5-4 and TRBJ2-3): ETGVTQSPTHLIKTRGQQVTLRCSSQSGHNTVSWYQQALGQGPQFIFQYYREEENGRGNFPPRFSGLQFPNYSSELNVNALELDDSALYLCASSLPLADTQYFGPGTRLTVL.

The chain employs TRBV7-9 and TRBJ2-2, with 7 bases identical to TRBD1. Germline values: CDR1 SEHNR, CDR2 FQNEAQ (reference sequence). CDR3 length: 13 residues. The ends lost 5 bases at V and 6 bases at J; junction bases unmatched: 3. The CDR3 protein is CASSAGGSGELFF. The CDR3 DNA sequence: TGTGCCAGCAGCGCAGGGGGTTCCGGGGAGCTGTTTTTT. The variable domain in full, completed from reference TRBV7-9 and TRBJ2-2, reads DTGVSQNPRHKITKRGQNVTFRCDPISEHNRLYWYRQTLGQGPEFLTYFQNEAQLEKSRLLSDRFSAERPKGSFSTLEIQRTEQGDSAMYLCASSAGGSGELFFGEGSRLTVL.

The gene calls are TRBV7-9 and TRBJ2-7, with TRBD2 matching over 11 bases. The CDR3 contains 15 residues. The V and J ends lost 7 bases and 5 bases, in that order; junction bases with no gene match: 10. Germline V gene lookup returns CDR1 SEHNR and CDR2 FQNEAQ (reference sequence). CDR3 DNA: TGTGCCAGCAACATAGCGGGAGGGCCGGTCCACGAGCAGTACTTC. Protein: CASNIAGGPVHEQYF.

The chain employs TRBV7-9 and TRBJ1-3, with TRBD1 identical over 10 bases. Trimming took 5 bases from V and 1 from J; bases not matched to a gene: 5. Germline CDR1 SEHNR, CDR2 FQNEAQ (reference sequence). The CDR3 contains 16 residues. Here the CDR3 DNA reads TGTGCCAGCAGCCCTCGGGACAGGGGATCTGGAAACACCATATATTTT. The encoded protein is CASSPRDRGSGNTIYF.

J is TRBJ2-7 and V is TRBV18; TRBD1 agrees at 7 bases. The CDR3 has 15 amino acids. Germline CDR1 and CDR2: KGHSH and LQKENI. The ends lost 1 base at V and 3 bases at J; junction bases unmatched: 6. The CDR3: CASSPRGQGVYEQYF. For the CDR3, the DNA is TGTGCCAGCTCACCACGCGGGCAGGGGGTCTACGAGCAGTACTTC.

The chain joins TRBV15 to TRBJ2-1; 14 positions match TRBD2. CDR1 and CDR2 from the germline V gene are LNHNV and YYDKDF (reference sequence). The CDR3 has 13 residues. After removal of 8 bases from V and 6 bases from J, the junction contained 0 bases not matched to a gene. The DNA for the CDR3 is TGTGCCACCGGACTAGCGGGAGGCAATGAGCAGTTCTTC. This codes for CATGLAGGNEQFF.

The chain carries TRBV6-1 and TRBJ1-5, with 8 bases lining up with TRBD1. The germline V gene has CDR1 MNHNS and CDR2 SASEGT. CDR3 length: 15 amino acids. V lost 6 bases and J lost 4; bases outside the gene matches: 8. The CDR3 bases are TGTGCCAGCAGCCCCGGACAGGGTCTGAATCAGCCCCAGCATTTT. Translation: CASSPGQGLNQPQHF.

Concerning this clone itself: This sample also contains other DNA sequences that code for the same CDR3. The genes are TRBV6-1 and TRBJ1-2, with D hard to call. This CDR3 has 15 amino acids. V was cut by 1 base and J by 0 bases, with 9 bases left in between. Per germline, CDR1 MNHNS and CDR2 SASEGT. CDR3 sequence (DNA): TGTGCCAGCAGTGAAGTGGGAGCAACTAACTATGGCTACACCTTC. This translates into CASSEVGATNYGYTF.

The V call is TRBV29-1, the J call TRBJ2-5; D is possibly TRBD1 (6 bases). The CDR3 contains 14 residues. Between the trimmed V and J ends, which lost 4 bases and 4 bases, there was a span of 16 bases. CDR1 is SQVTM and CDR2 is ANQGSEA in the germline V gene. The CDR3 nucleotides are TGCAGCGTTGCCGGACAGCCTCCGGGAGAGACCCAGTACTTC. Translated: CSVAGQPPGETQYF.

This rearrangement joins TRBV10-3 to TRBJ1-2, with 9 bases lining up with TRBD1. V lost 1 base and J lost 4; bases outside the gene matches: 10. The CDR3 spans 17 residues. Germline CDR1 reads ENHRY; CDR2 reads SYGVKD. Here the CDR3 DNA reads TGTGCCATCAGTGAGTACACAGGGGGCGTGACGAGCTATGGCTACACCTTC. Amino acids: CAISEYTGGVTSYGYTF.